This paragraph covers one TCR beta chain sequence. The antigen is undetermined. This entry is derived from a study of cytomegalovirus exposure and HLA in healthy donors. Findings and caveats of the study: Cytomegalovirus association was assigned to about 150 TCR beta chains.

The CDR3 runs to 16 residues. V shed 4 bases and J shed 4 bases, with 19 bases lying between them. The germline V gene has CDR1 SEHNR and CDR2 FQNEAQ (reference sequence). Sequencing was performed with immunoSEQ multiplex PCR; in TCRdb, only in-frame clones are kept and a portion is missing. The sample has about 73,000 clones, roughly 89% seen once. The clonotype was recovered from a woman in her late teens or twenties in good health and CMV-seropositive. The sample taken for sequencing was PBMCs. J is TRBJ1-1 and V is TRBV7-9; TRBD1 is a possible D gene (6 bases). The CDR3 here is CASSSNRAPSFTEAFF. The CDR3 nucleotides read TGTGCCAGCAGCTCAAACAGGGCTCCCTCCTTCACTGAAGCTTTCTTT.